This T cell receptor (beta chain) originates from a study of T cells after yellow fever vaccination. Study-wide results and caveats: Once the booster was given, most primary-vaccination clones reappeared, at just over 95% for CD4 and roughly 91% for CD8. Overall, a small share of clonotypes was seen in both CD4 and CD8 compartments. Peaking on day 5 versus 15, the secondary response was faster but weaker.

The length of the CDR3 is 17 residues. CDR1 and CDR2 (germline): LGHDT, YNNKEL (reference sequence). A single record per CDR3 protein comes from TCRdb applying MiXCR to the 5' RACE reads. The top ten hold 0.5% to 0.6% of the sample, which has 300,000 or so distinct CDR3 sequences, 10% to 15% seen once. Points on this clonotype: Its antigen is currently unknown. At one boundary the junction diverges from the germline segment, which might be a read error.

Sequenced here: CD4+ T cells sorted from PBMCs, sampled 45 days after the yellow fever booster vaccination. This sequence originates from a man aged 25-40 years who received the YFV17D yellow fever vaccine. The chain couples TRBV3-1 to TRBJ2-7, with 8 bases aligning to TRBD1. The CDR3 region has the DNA TGTGCCTGCAGCCAACGGTTAAGGACAGGGAAGGGCGACGAGCAGTACTTC. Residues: CACSQRLRTGKGDEQYF.